One sample yielded the 3 T cell receptor beta chains listed below, sequenced in a study of OX40 agonist ivuxolimab in advanced cancers. Libraries were prepared by immunoSEQ multiplex PCR; TCRdb keeps only in-frame clonotypes and omits some of them. Seen here are roughly 35,000 clones, 82% observed once, and the top ten hold 1.8%. The specimen comprised CD4+ or CD8+ T cells sorted from blood, sampled in a trial of the OX40 agonist ivuxolimab. The origin of the receptors is an adult with an advanced solid tumor such as melanoma, head and neck, liver or kidney cancer.

This clone was detected a few times. The V call is TRBV6-4, the J call TRBJ1-1; D not certain. Trimming took 1 base from V and 3 from J, leaving 12 bases between them. This CDR3 has 15 residues. Looked up from germline, CDR1 is MRHNA and CDR2 is SNTAGT. This CDR3 is CASSDFGQAYTEAFF. The DNA of the CDR3 is TGTGCCAGCAGTGACTTCGGTCAGGCATACACTGAAGCTTTCTTT.

V and J are TRBV5-1 and TRBJ2-7, with D possibly TRBD1 on 5 matching bases. This CDR3 has 15 residues. The V gene lost 0 bases and the J gene lost 2 bases, with 12 bases spanning the gap. CDR1 and CDR2 from the germline V gene are SGHRS and YFSETQ. CDR3 nucleotides: TGCGCCAGCAGCTTGGCAGGGTTAGGTCCCTACGAGCAGTACTTC. Translation gives CASSLAGLGPYEQYF.

This clone has more than one count but fewer than ten. V usage is TRBV4-1 and J usage is TRBJ2-3; 13 bases map to TRBD2. Trimming took 5 bases from V and 3 from J; bases not matched to a gene: 2. This CDR3 is built from 15 residues. Germline V lookup: CDR1 MGHRA, CDR2 YSYEKL. The CDR3 DNA sequence: TGCGCCAGCAGCAGACTAGCGGGGGGAACAGATACGCAGTATTTT. Translated, it gives CASSRLAGGTDTQYF.